This is a list of T cell receptor beta chains from one sample in a study of blood T cells in healthy people across ages. A single record per CDR3 protein comes from TCRdb applying MiXCR to the 5' RACE reads. The sample contains about 570,000 distinct CDR3 sequences, approximately 25% of which appear only once. Sequencing was performed on blood. Receptors originate from a woman between 65 and 79 years old in good health. CDR3s include the opening cysteine and the closing phenylalanine or tryptophan. Fields, in order: D gene, V gene, clone size, J gene, CDR3 DNA, CDR3 protein. A D gene is named only where the DNA matches it firmly. Clone size is not always given. Where it is, it says once, few, many or a class for expanded clones.

NA	TRBV20-1	few	TRBJ1-5	TGCAGTGCTAGATTGCCGGGCAGGGGAAGCAATCAGCCCCAGCATTTT	CSARLPGRGSNQPQHF
NA	TRBV7-9	NA	TRBJ2-4	TGTGCCAGCAGCTTCCGCTTGGGTGGAGAAAACATTCAGTACTTC	CASSFRLGGENIQYF
TRBD2	TRBV13	few	TRBJ2-3	TGTGCCAGCAGCCTCCCGGGCCGACTAGCGGGCACAGATACGCAGTATTTT	CASSLPGRLAGTDTQYF
NA	TRBV20-1	NA	TRBJ1-2	TGCAGTGCTAGTGGGTTTCGGGGGACCTCGAGCTATGGCTGCACCTTC	CSASGFRGTSSYGCTF
TRBD1	TRBV4-3	NA	TRBJ1-5	TGCGCCAGCAGCCAAGGCTGGGACAGGGGTCAGCCCCAGCATTTT	CASSQGWDRGQPQHF
TRBD1	TRBV20-1	few	TRBJ1-4	TGCAGTGTCCCGGGACAGGGACATGAAAAACTGTTTTTT	CSVPGQGHEKLFF
TRBD2	TRBV14	few	TRBJ2-5	TGTGCCAGCAGCCAAGATAGGGGACTAGCGGTCCAAGAGACCCAGTACTTC	CASSQDRGLAVQETQYF
NA	TRBV5-1	NA	TRBJ2-1	TGCGCCAGCAGCTTGGCCCCCCTAGCTTCCTACAATGAGCAGTTCTTC	CASSLAPLASYNEQFF
TRBD1	TRBV6-2/TRBV6-3	many	TRBJ2-7	TGTGAAACTCGGGACAGTTCCACCTACGAGCAGTACTTC	CETRDSSTYEQYF
NA	TRBV18	few	TRBJ2-3	TGTGCCAGCTCACCACTAACCCGCACAGATACGCAGTATTTT	CASSPLTRTDTQYF